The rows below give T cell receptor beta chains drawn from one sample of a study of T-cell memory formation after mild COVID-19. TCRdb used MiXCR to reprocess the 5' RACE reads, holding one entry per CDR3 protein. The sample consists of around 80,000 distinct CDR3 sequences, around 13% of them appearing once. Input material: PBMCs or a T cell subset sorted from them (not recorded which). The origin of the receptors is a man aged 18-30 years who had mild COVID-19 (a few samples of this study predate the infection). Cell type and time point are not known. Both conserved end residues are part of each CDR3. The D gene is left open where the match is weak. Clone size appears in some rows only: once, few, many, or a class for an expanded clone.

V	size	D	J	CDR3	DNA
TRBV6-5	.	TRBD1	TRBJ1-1	CASRSGQGEDFF	TGTGCCAGCAGATCTGGACAGGGAGAAGATTTCTTT
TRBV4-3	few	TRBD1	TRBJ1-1	CASSQTQARRGRAEAFF	TGCGCCAGCAGCCAAACTCAAGCCCGCAGGGGGCGGGCTGAAGCTTTCTTT
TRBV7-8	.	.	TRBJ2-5	CASSLTQETQYF	TGTGCCAGCAGCTTAACACAAGAGACCCAGTACTTC
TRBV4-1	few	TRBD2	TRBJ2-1	CASSQRTSNYNEQFF	TGCGCCAGCAGCCAAAGGACTAGCAACTACAATGAGCAGTTCTTC
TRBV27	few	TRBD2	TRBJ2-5	CASSLGTSGAQETQYF	TGTGCCAGCAGTCTCGGGACTAGCGGGGCCCAAGAGACCCAGTACTTC
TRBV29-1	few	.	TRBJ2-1	CSVGPLKGKQFF	TGCAGCGTTGGGCCACTGAAAGGGAAGCAGTTCTTC
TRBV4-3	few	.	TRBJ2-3	CASSQGAGGAVFDTQYF	TGCGCCAGCAGCCAAGGGGCTGGGGGGGCCGTTTTCGATACGCAGTATTTT
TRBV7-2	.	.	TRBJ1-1	CASSPGSQLMNTEAFF	TGTGCCAGCAGCCCGGGGTCCCAGCTCATGAACACTGAAGCTTTCTTT
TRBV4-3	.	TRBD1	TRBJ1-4	CASSQPGTVNEKLFF	TGCGCCAGCAGCCAGCCCGGGACAGTGAATGAAAAACTGTTTTTT
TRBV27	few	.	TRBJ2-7	CASSPLQVLGEQYF	TGTGCCAGCAGTCCTCTACAGGTACTGGGGGAGCAGTACTTC
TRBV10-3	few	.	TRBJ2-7	CAISGGPAYEQYF	TGTGCCATCAGTGGGGGACCCGCCTACGAGCAGTACTTC
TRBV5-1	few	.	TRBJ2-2	CASSYPTGANTGELFF	TGCGCCAGCAGCTATCCGACAGGTGCGAACACCGGGGAGCTGTTTTTT
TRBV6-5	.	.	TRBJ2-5	CASSYGPEETQYF	TGTGCCAGCAGTTACGGTCCTGAAGAGACCCAGTACTTC
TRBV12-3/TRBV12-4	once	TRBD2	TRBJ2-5	CASSSEALTSGGSETQYF	TGTGCCAGCAGTTCCGAAGCCTTGACTAGCGGGGGCAGCGAGACCCAGTACTTC
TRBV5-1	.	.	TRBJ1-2	CASRPPGSSLNYGYTF	TGCGCCAGCAGGCCTCCCGGCAGCTCGCTTAACTATGGCTACACCTTC
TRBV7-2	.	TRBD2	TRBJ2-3	CASSFPRRGAVDTDTQYF	TGTGCCAGCAGCTTTCCGAGGCGGGGGGCAGTTGATACAGATACGCAGTATTTT
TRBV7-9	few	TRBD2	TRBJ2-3	CASSKSGGNTDTQYF	TGTGCCAGCAGCAAGAGCGGGGGGAACACAGATACGCAGTATTTT
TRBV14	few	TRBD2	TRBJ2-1	CASSPGPSGVNNEQFF	TGTGCCAGCAGCCCAGGCCCTAGCGGCGTTAACAATGAGCAGTTCTTC
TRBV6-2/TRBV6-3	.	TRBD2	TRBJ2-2	CASSRLAPGELFF	TGTGCCAGCAGTCGACTAGCTCCCGGGGAGCTGTTTTTT
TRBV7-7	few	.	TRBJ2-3	CASQGSLTDTQYF	TGTGCCAGCCAAGGCAGTCTCACAGATACGCAGTATTTT
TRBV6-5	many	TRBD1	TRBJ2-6	CASSYLTGDSGANVLTF	TGTGCCAGCAGTTACTTGACAGGGGACTCTGGGGCCAACGTCCTGACTTTC
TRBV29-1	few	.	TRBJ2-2	CSVDQNTGELFF	TGCAGCGTTGATCAGAACACCGGGGAGCTGTTTTTT
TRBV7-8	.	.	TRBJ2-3	CASSLEGGDTDTQYF	TGTGCCAGCAGCTTAGAAGGGGGGGACACAGATACGCAGTATTTT
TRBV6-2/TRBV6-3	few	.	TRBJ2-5	CASSYIQETQYF	TGTGCCAGCAGTTACATACAAGAGACCCAGTACTTC
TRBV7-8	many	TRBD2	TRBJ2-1	CASSPSGGTTSYNEQFF	TGTGCCAGCAGCCCTAGCGGGGGCACTACCTCCTACAATGAGCAGTTCTTC
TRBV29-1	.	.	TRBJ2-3	CSVDAPGADTQYF	TGCAGCGTTGACGCCCCCGGGGCAGATACGCAGTATTTT
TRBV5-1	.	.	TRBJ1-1	CASRTGTSKNTEAFF	TGCGCCAGCAGAACCGGGACCTCGAAGAACACTGAAGCTTTCTTT
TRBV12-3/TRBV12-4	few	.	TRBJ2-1	CASSLKGMIYNEQFF	TGTGCCAGCAGTTTAAAGGGTATGATCTACAATGAGCAGTTCTTC
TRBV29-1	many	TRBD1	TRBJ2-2	CSVDLGQGNTGELFF	TGCAGCGTTGACCTCGGACAGGGGAACACCGGGGAGCTGTTTTTT
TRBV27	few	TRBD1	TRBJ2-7	CASSLSTGAEQYF	TGTGCCAGCAGTTTATCGACAGGGGCCGAGCAGTACTTC
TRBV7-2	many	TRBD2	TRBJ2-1	CASSLSGGDYNEQFF	TGTGCCAGCAGTCTCAGCGGGGGCGACTACAATGAGCAGTTCTTC
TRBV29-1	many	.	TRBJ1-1	CSVVGTEAFF	TGCAGCGTTGTTGGCACTGAAGCTTTCTTT
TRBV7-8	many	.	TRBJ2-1	CASSLMGYNEQFF	TGTGCCAGCAGCTTAATGGGATACAATGAGCAGTTCTTC
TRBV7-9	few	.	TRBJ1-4	CASSTAGVREKLFF	TGTGCCAGCAGTACGGCAGGGGTGCGAGAAAAACTGTTTTTT
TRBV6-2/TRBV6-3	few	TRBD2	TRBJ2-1	CASAEASGGAYNEQFF	TGTGCCAGCGCGGAAGCTAGCGGGGGGGCCTACAATGAGCAGTTCTTC
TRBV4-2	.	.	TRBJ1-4	CASSQDRTPNNEKLFF	TGTGCCAGCAGCCAAGATCGGACTCCTAATAATGAAAAACTGTTTTTT
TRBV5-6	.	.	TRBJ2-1	CASSSTDYNEQFF	TGTGCCAGCAGCTCGACAGATTACAATGAGCAGTTCTTC
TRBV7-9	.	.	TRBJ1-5	CASSLPGNNQPQHF	TGTGCCAGCAGCTTACCGGGCAACAATCAGCCCCAGCATTTT
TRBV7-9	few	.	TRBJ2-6	CASSSLSTSQSGANALTF	TGTGCCAGCAGCTCCCTCTCTACGTCTCAATCTGGGGCCAACGCCCTGACTTTC
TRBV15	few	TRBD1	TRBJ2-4	CATSRAKGAGNIQYF	TGTGCCACCAGCAGAGCGAAGGGGGCCGGGAACATTCAGTACTTC
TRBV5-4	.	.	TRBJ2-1	CASSPRDSNNEQFF	TGTGCCAGCAGCCCCCGGGACTCAAACAATGAGCAGTTCTTC
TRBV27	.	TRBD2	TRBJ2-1	CASRLAGEHNEQFF	TGTGCCAGCAGGCTAGCGGGGGAGCACAATGAGCAGTTCTTC
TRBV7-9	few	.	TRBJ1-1	CASSLDNTEAFF	TGTGCCAGCAGCTTAGACAACACTGAAGCTTTCTTT
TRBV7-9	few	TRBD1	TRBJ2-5	CASSHGTGPQETQYF	TGTGCCAGCAGCCACGGGACAGGGCCCCAAGAGACCCAGTACTTC
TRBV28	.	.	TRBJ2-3	CASSRTGYGTDTQYF	TGTGCCAGCAGTCGAACAGGGTATGGAACAGATACGCAGTATTTT
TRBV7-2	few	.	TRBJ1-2	CASSPDRSYGYTF	TGTGCCAGCAGCCCCGACAGGTCCTATGGCTACACCTTC
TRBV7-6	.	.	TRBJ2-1	CASSIGLDSYNEQFF	TGTGCCAGCAGCATCGGACTGGATTCCTACAATGAGCAGTTCTTC
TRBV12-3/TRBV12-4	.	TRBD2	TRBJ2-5	CASSPWLAGGGETQYF	TGTGCCAGCAGTCCTTGGCTAGCGGGGGGCGGGGAGACCCAGTACTTC